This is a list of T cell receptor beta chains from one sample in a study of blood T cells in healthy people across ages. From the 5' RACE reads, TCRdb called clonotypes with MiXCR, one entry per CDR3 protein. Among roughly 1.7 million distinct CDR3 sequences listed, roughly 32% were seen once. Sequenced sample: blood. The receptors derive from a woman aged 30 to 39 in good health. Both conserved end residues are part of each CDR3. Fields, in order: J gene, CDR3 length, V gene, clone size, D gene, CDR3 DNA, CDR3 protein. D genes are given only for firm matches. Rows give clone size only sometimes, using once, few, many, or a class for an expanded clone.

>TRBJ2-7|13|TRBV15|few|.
TGTGCCACCAGCTCAAGTCGGGACTACGAGCAGTACTTC
CATSSSRDYEQYF
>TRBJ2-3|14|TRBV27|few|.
TGTGCCAGCACAAGGCGATCTAGCACAGATACGCAGTATTTT
CASTRRSSTDTQYF
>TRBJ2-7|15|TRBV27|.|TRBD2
TGTGCCAGCAGCCCAGTCAGCGGGAGGGAATACGAGCAGTACTTC
CASSPVSGREYEQYF
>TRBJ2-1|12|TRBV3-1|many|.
TGTGCCAGCAGTCGCTCCAGGGGTGAGCAGTTCTTC
CASSRSRGEQFF
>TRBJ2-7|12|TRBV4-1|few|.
TGCGCCAGCAGCGGCGGTACGGGCGAGCAGTACTTC
CASSGGTGEQYF
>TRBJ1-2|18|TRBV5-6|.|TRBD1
TGTGCCAGCAGCCCCGACCGGGACAGGCCCCGTTTCGGCTATGGCTACACCTTC
CASSPDRDRPRFGYGYTF
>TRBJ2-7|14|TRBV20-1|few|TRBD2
TGCAGTGCAGATTTTAGCGGGGGACCCTACGAGCAGTACTTC
CSADFSGGPYEQYF
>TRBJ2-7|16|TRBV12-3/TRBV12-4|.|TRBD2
TGTGCCAGCAGCTCTTCTAGCGGGAGCCTAGGCTACGAGCAGTACTTC
CASSSSSGSLGYEQYF
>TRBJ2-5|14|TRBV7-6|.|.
TGTGCCAGCAACTTACGGGGGGCGAAAGAGACCCAGTACTTC
CASNLRGAKETQYF
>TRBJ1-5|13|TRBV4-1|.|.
TGCGCCAGCAGCCAAACAGGGTGGCAGCCCCAGCATTTT
CASSQTGWQPQHF
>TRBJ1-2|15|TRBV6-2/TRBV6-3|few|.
TGTGCCAGCAGGGGCGATTCCGAGACTAACTATGGCTACACCTTC
CASRGDSETNYGYTF
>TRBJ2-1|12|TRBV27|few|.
TGTGCCAGCAGAGTGCCCGGCAATGAGCAGTTCTTC
CASRVPGNEQFF
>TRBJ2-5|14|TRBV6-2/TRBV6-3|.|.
TGTGCCAGCCGACCGACTAGAGCGGGAGAGACCCAGTACTTC
CASRPTRAGETQYF
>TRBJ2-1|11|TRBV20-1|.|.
TGCAGTGCGGCCTCTAGTCATGAGCAGTTCTTC
CSAASSHEQFF